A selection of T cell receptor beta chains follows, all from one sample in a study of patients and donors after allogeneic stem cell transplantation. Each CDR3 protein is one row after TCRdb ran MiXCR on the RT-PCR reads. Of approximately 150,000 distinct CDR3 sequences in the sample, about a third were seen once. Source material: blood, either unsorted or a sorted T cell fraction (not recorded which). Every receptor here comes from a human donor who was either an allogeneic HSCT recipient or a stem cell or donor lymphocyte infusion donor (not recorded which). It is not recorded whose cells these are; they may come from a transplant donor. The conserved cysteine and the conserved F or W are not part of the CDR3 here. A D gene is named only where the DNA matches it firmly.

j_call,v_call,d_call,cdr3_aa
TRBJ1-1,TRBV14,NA,ASSPNRAGPNTEAF
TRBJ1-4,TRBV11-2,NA,ASSRPAATNEKLF
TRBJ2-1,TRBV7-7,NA,ASSSNPVNEQF
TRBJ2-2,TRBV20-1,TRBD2,SARDPSGGGELF
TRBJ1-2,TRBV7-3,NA,ASSLMRPNPWGYT
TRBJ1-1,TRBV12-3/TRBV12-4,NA,ASSLRLFPGRQNTEAF
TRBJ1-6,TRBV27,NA,ASSLFGLLSSYNSPLH
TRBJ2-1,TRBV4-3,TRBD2,ASSQRGLAGLEQF
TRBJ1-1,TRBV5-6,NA,ASSPGRGRGTEAF
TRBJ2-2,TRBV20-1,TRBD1,SARGLGGELF
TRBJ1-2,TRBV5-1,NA,ASSFWPAGYNYGYT
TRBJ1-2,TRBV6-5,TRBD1,ASSYVSKARGQATYGYT
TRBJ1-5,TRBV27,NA,ASSLSGTGQPQH
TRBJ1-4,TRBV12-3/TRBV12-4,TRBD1,ASSRTGANEKLF
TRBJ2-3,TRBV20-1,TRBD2,SVGGRISSTDTQY
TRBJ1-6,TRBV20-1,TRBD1,SACASQGAFRSPLH
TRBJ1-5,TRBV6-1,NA,ASSQSPSNQPQH